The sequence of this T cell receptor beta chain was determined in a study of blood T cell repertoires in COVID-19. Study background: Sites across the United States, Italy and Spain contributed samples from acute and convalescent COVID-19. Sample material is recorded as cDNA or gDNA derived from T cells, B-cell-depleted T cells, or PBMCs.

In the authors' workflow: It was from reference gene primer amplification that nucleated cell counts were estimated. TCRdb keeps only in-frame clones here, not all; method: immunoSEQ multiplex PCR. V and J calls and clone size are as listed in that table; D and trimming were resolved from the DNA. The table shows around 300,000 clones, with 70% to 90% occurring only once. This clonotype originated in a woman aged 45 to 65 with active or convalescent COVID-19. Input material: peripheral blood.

The CDR3 spells CASSETGGLQPQHF. CDR3 nucleotide sequence: TGTGCCAGCAGCGAGACAGGGGGGTTGCAACCCCAGCATTTT. The chain links TRBV3-1 (or the pseudogene TRBV3-2) to TRBJ1-5, with 9 bases lining up with TRBD1. The CDR3 is 14 residues long. Germline V lookup: CDR1 LGHDT, CDR2 YNNKEL (reference sequence). V was clipped by 5 bases and J by 10 bases; unmatched bases: 9.